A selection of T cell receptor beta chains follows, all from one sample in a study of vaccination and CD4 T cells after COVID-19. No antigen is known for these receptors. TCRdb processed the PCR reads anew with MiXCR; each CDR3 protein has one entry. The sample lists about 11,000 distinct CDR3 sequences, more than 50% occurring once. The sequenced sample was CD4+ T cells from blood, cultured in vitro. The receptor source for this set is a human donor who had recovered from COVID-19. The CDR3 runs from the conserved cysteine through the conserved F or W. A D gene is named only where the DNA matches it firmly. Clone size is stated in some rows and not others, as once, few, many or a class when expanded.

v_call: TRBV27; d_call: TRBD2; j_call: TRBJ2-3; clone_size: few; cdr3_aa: CASSSLGLAGGSTDTQYF; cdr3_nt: TGTGCCAGCAGTTCCCTGGGACTAGCGGGAGGAAGCACAGATACGCAGTATTTT
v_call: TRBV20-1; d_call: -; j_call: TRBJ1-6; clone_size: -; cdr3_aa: CSARGGAGANSPLHF; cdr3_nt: TGCAGTGCTAGAGGGGGGGCGGGGGCTAATTCACCCCTCCACTTT
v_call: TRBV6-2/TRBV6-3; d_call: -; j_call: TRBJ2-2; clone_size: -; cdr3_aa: CASSSSGTLTGELFF; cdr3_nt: TGTGCCAGCAGCTCTTCCGGGACACTCACCGGGGAGCTGTTTTTT
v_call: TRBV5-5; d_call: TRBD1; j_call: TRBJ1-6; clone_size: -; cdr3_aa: CASSSDRGNSPLHF; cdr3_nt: TGTGCCAGCAGCTCGGACAGGGGGAATTCACCCCTCCACTTT
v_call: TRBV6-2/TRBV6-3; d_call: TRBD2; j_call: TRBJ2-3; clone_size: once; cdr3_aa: CASRSFAGGSTTQYF; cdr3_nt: TGTGCCAGCAGATCTTTTGCGGGAGGTTCTACGACGCAGTATTTT
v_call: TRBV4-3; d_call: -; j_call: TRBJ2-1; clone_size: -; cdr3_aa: CASSQDSAGRRNEQFF; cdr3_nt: TGCGCCAGCAGCCAAGATTCCGCCGGGAGAAGGAATGAGCAGTTCTTC
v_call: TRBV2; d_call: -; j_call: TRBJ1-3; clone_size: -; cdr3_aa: CASSPHGGIAGNTIYF; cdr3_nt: TGTGCCAGCAGTCCTCATGGGGGGATTGCTGGAAACACCATATATTTT
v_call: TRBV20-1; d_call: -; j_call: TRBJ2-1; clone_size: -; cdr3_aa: CSAAPVWSSYNEQFF; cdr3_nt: TGCAGTGCAGCCCCAGTCTGGAGCTCCTACAATGAGCAGTTCTTC
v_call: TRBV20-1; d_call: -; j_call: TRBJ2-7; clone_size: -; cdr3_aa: CSATPQMIEQYF; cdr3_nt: TGCAGTGCTACCCCCCAAATGATCGAGCAGTACTTC
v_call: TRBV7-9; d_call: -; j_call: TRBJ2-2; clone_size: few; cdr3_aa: CASSNLGAGTGELFF; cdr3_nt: TGTGCCAGCAGCAACCTGGGGGCAGGCACCGGGGAGCTGTTTTTT
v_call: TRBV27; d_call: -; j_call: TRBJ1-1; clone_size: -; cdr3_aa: CASSFSTVNTEAFF; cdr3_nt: TGTGCCAGCAGTTTTTCGACAGTGAACACTGAAGCTTTCTTT